Each of the 18 T cell receptor beta chains below was sequenced from the same sample in a study of T cell responses to AZD1222 COVID-19 vaccine. Profiled with immunoSEQ multiplex PCR; TCRdb holds only in-frame clones, not every one. This table holds around 140,000 clones, 70% to 90% found once. The specimen was peripheral blood, collected on day 0 of AZD1222 vaccination. The source of these receptors is an adult in good health.

This clone was counted only a few times. The genes are TRBV7-9 and TRBJ2-3; D call uncertain. This CDR3 has 16 amino acids. Trimming cost V 1 base and J 2 bases, with 13 bases left between them. Germline lookup yields CDR1 SEHNR and CDR2 FQNEAQ (reference sequence). CDR3 nucleotides: TGTGCCAGCAGCTTAGAGGTGGGCGGTATCACAGATACGCAGTATTTT. The encoded protein is CASSLEVGGITDTQYF.

The chain carries TRBV10-1 and TRBJ2-1; TRBD2 aligns across 14 bases. The CDR3 has 14 amino acids. Unmatched junction bases numbered 7, after V lost 8 bases and J lost 10 bases. Germline V gene sequence: CDR1 WNHNN, CDR2 SYGVQD (reference sequence). The CDR3 bases are TGCGCCAGCGCCAGACTAGCGGGAGGGGGGGAGCAGTTCTTC. Translation: CASARLAGGGEQFF.

The chain recombines TRBV7-3 with TRBJ1-1, with D hard to call. CDR1 is SGHTA, CDR2 FQGTGA, per germline. The V gene lost 0 bases and the J gene lost 5 bases, with 10 bases spanning the gap. CDR3 length: 14 residues. The chain's CDR3 is CASSLTAAFTEAFF. The DNA of the CDR3 is TGTGCCAGCAGCTTAACGGCGGCCTTTACTGAAGCTTTCTTT.

The chain's CDR3 is CAISDNYNSPLHF. As DNA, the CDR3 is TGTGCCATCAGCGATAACTATAATTCACCCCTCCACTTT. The rearrangement uses TRBV10-3 and TRBJ1-6, with unresolved D. CDR1 and CDR2 from the germline V gene are ENHRY and SYGVKD. V was shortened by 6 bases and J by 3 bases, with 6 bases between the two germline ends. The CDR3 is 13 amino acids.

This clone turned up a few times. V is TRBV3-1 (or the pseudogene TRBV3-2) and J is TRBJ2-3, with TRBD2 identical over 8 bases. The germline V gene has CDR1 LGHDT and CDR2 YNNKEL (reference sequence). Trimming at V came to 6 bases and at J to 0 bases, leaving 2 bases not matched to a gene. There are 14 residues in the CDR3. The CDR3 loop reads CASRPSGSTDTQYF. The CDR3 DNA is TGTGCCAGCAGACCTAGCGGGAGCACAGATACGCAGTATTTT.

The V call is TRBV5-4, the J call TRBJ2-2, with 8 bases matching TRBD2. Germline CDR1 and CDR2: SGHNT and YYREEE (reference sequence). The CDR3 loop spans 17 amino acids. Unmatched junction bases numbered 8, after V lost 0 bases and J lost 4 bases. The CDR3 nucleotides are TGTGCCAGCAGCTTGGACCCAGCGGGAGTGGCCACCGGGGAGCTGTTTTTT. This translates into CASSLDPAGVATGELFF.

The rearrangement links TRBV5-1 to TRBJ1-1, with no clear D. V was shortened by 0 bases and J by 2 bases, with 5 bases between the two germline ends. This CDR3 has 13 residues. CDR1 and CDR2 (germline): SGHRS, YFSETQ. CDR3 DNA: TGCGCCAGCAGCTTGGATCCTAACACTGAAGCTTTCTTT. Its protein product is CASSLDPNTEAFF.

The rearrangement links TRBV18 to TRBJ2-5; D is unresolved. The CDR3 length is 14 residues. V was shortened by 1 base and J by 5 bases, with 11 bases between the two germline ends. Germline V gene sequence: CDR1 KGHSH, CDR2 LQKENI. CDR3 amino acids: CASSPQGREETQYF. The CDR3 nucleotides read TGTGCCAGCTCACCACAGGGTAGAGAGGAGACCCAGTACTTC.

The chain joins TRBV28 to TRBJ2-2; D ambiguous. The CDR3 is 16 residues long. Trimming took off 3 bases at V and 0 bases at J, with 11 bases between the two ends. Germline V CDR1 and CDR2: MDHEN, SYDVKM. CDR3 amino acids: CASSFGRLANTGELFF. CDR3 sequence (DNA): TGTGCCAGCAGTTTCGGCAGGCTCGCGAACACCGGGGAGCTGTTTTTT.

The rearrangement links TRBV24-1 to TRBJ2-2; 13 nucleotides match TRBD2. Germline lookup yields CDR1 KGHDR and CDR2 SFDVKD. V shed 4 bases and J 5 bases; nucleotides not matched to a gene: 9. This CDR3 spans 18 amino acids. CDR3 in amino acids: CATSDRTSGGPRTGELFF. DNA for the CDR3: TGTGCCACCAGTGACCGGACTAGCGGGGGCCCGAGGACCGGGGAGCTGTTTTTT.

CDR3 coding DNA: TGTGCCAGCAGCTTAGCGCAGGGCTTGGGGCAGTATTTT. Translating gives CASSLAQGLGQYF. The chain joins TRBV7-9 to TRBJ2-3, with D tentatively TRBD1 (5 bases). The germline V gene has CDR1 SEHNR and CDR2 FQNEAQ (reference sequence). Trimming stripped 0 bases from V and 11 bases from J, with 12 bases between. The CDR3 consists of 13 residues. The variable domain in full, completed from reference TRBV7-9 and TRBJ2-3, reads DTGVSQNPRHKITKRGQNVTFRCDPISEHNRLYWYRQTLGQGPEFLTYFQNEAQLEKSRLLSDRFSAERPKGSFSTLEIQRTEQGDSAMYLCASSLAQGLGQYFGPGTRLTVL.

The chain employs TRBV27 and TRBJ2-5; D uncertain. The length of the CDR3 is 14 residues. CDR1 is MNHEY and CDR2 is SMNVEV in the germline V gene (reference sequence). V shed 7 bases and J shed 1 base, with 13 bases lying between them. The CDR3 spells CASNLISLQETQYF. In nucleotides, the CDR3 is TGTGCCAGCAACCTAATCAGTCTCCAAGAGACCCAGTACTTC.

V is TRBV28 and J is TRBJ1-2, with 7 bases fitting TRBD1. V trimming: 2 bases; J trimming: 4 bases; junction bases outside the gene matches: 7. This CDR3 has 15 residues. The V gene's germline CDR1 is MDHEN and CDR2 SYDVKM. CDR3 nucleotides: TGTGCCAGCAGTTTACAGGTCAGGGGGGGCTATGGCTACACCTTC. This encodes CASSLQVRGGYGYTF.

The chain links TRBV6-5 to TRBJ1-4; D gene uncertain. V lost 8 bases to trimming and J lost 8 bases, with 15 bases between them. The germline V gene encodes CDR1 MNHEY and CDR2 SVGAGI. The CDR3 is made up of 13 amino acids. CDR3: CASESTGGEKLFF. The CDR3 DNA reads as TGTGCCAGCGAATCTACCGGTGGGGAAAAACTGTTTTTT.

This clone was detected only a few times. The sample contains more than one DNA sequence encoding this CDR3. The chain carries TRBV27 and TRBJ1-5; D possibly corresponds to TRBD1 (5 bases). With 6 bases removed from V and 2 bases from J, the gap between germline ends came to 14 bases. The germline gives CDR1 MNHEY, CDR2 SMNVEV (reference sequence). This CDR3 spans 15 amino acids. CDR3 nucleotide sequence: TGTGCCAGCAGCCTATGGGGCAGTCGCAATCAGCCCCAGCATTTT. It yields the protein CASSLWGSRNQPQHF.

This chain joins TRBV6-2 or TRBV6-3 and TRBJ2-3; 10 nucleotides line up with TRBD2. Germline V lookup: CDR1 MNHEY, CDR2 SVGEGT. The CDR3 spans 15 residues. Unmatched junction bases numbered 3, after V lost 2 bases and J lost 4 bases. CDR3 protein: CASSYASGSPDTQYF. The CDR3 nucleotides are TGTGCCAGCAGTTACGCTAGCGGGAGCCCAGATACGCAGTATTTT.

The chain is built from TRBV5-1 and TRBJ1-2, with 8 positions matching TRBD1. CDR1 SGHRS and CDR2 YFSETQ come from the germline V gene. The V segment lost 3 bases and the J segment 5 bases; nucleotides outside the gene matches: 6. The CDR3 totals 14 residues. CDR3 amino acids: CASSWTGFEYGYTF. For the CDR3, the DNA is TGCGCCAGCAGCTGGACAGGGTTTGAATATGGCTACACCTTC. Full variable domain (outside the CDR3, taken from reference TRBV5-1 and TRBJ1-2): KAGVTQTPRYLIKTRGQQVTLSCSPISGHRSVSWYQQTPGQGLQFLFEYFSETQRNKGNFPGRFSGRQFSNSRSEMNVSTLELGDSALYLCASSWTGFEYGYTFGSGTRLTVV.

The genes are TRBV18 and TRBJ1-2; a weak D match, TRBD1 (5 bases). CDR3 length equals 16 residues. Deletions cut 3 bases from V and 2 bases from J, with 16 bases between. The germline CDR1 and CDR2 sequences are KGHSH and LQKENI. CDR3 region: CASSPLGVDMNYGYTF. The CDR3 DNA follows: TGTGCCAGCTCACCTCTAGGAGTGGACATGAACTATGGCTACACCTTC.